This TCR beta chain came from a study of beta chain features in type 1 diabetes. The study's findings and limits: All four CD4+ subsets of Type 1 diabetes patients contained TCRB CDR3s that were moderately but significantly shorter.

Sorting that relied on CD45RO/CCR7/CD25/CD127/CD95/CD27 yielded CD4+ naive, central memory, regulatory and stem cell-like memory cells. TCRB transcripts that were expressed got sequenced, as all of the isolated RNA had been reverse transcribed. Each sample of naive, central memory or regulatory T cells had, on average, about 3.57 million reads. Produced via immunoSEQ multiplex PCR; TCRdb's table is partial and in-frame only. This table holds around 500,000 clones, around 28% found once. The sample holds a few counts of this clone. Its target is unknown. The CDR3 has 13 amino acids. Germline lookup yields CDR1 MGHDK and CDR2 SYGVNS. With 4 bases removed from V and 3 bases from J, the gap between germline ends came to 8 bases.

The TCR was taken from a man aged 18 to 29 in good health. Sequenced: naive CD4+ T cells from blood. The J gene is TRBJ2-3, the V gene TRBV25-1, with D possibly TRBD1 on 6 matching bases. The CDR3 sequence: CASSGTGTDTQYF. The CDR3 nucleotides are TGTGCCAGCAGTGGTACAGGGACAGATACGCAGTATTTT. The complete variable domain, with remaining parts taken from reference TRBV25-1 and TRBJ2-3, reads EADIYQTPRYLVIGTGKKITLECSQTMGHDKMYWYQQDPGMELHLIHYSYGVNSTEKGDLSSESTVSRIRTEHFPLTLESARPSHTSQYLCASSGTGTDTQYFGPGTRLTVL.